What follows is one TCR beta chain and its context. Germline lookup yields CDR1 SNHLY and CDR2 FYNNEI. V shed 7 bases and J 8 bases; nucleotides not matched to a gene: 6. The CDR3 runs 12 residues. Libraries were prepared by immunoSEQ multiplex PCR; TCRdb keeps only in-frame clonotypes and omits some of them. The sample carries approximately 150,000 clones, more than 85% recorded once. This sample is part of a study of control samples from healthy donors and cancer patients. The chain carries TRBV2 and TRBJ1-2; 8 nucleotides match TRBD1. This clonotype was obtained from a woman aged 40 to 49 in good health. Material: blood. The CDR3 DNA is TGTGCCAGCATAGGACAGGGACAAGGCTACACCTTC. It codes for CASIGQGQGYTF. Variable domain in full (rest from reference TRBV2 and TRBJ1-2): EPEVTQTPSHQVTQMGQEVILRCVPISNHLYFYWYRQILGQKVEFLVSFYNNEISEKSEIFDDQFSVERPDGSNFTLKIRSTKLEDSAMYFCASIGQGQGYTFGSGTRLTVV.